The rows below give T cell receptor beta chains drawn from one sample of a study of T-cell reconstitution after alpha-beta-depleted transplantation in children. One entry per CDR3 protein results from TCRdb running MiXCR on the PCR reads. This sample has approximately 290,000 distinct CDR3 sequences, with roughly 11% found just once. The starting material was peripheral blood, obtained 180 days after TCRalphabeta/CD19-depleted stem cell transplant. The origin of the receptors is a male patient under 10 years old who had a stem cell transplant for chronic granulomatous disease, so the T cells may come from the graft donor. Both conserved end residues are part of each CDR3. D genes are given only for firm matches. Not all rows give a size; the values are once, few, many and, for expanded clones, a class.

size: few
V: TRBV11-2
J: TRBJ2-2
D: .
DNA: TGTGCCAGCAGTTTTTTCCCGGGGGCCTCGAACACCGGGGAGCTGTTTTTT
CDR3: CASSFFPGASNTGELFF

size: many
V: TRBV20-1
J: TRBJ2-5
D: .
DNA: TGCAGTGCTAGAAACACAGGCGTTGGCCAGTACTTC
CDR3: CSARNTGVGQYF

size: many
V: TRBV20-1
J: TRBJ2-2
D: .
DNA: TGCAGTGCTAGACTAAACAGGGAGCTGTTTTTT
CDR3: CSARLNRELFF

size: many
V: TRBV11-2
J: TRBJ2-1
D: .
DNA: TGTGCCAGCAGCTCCTTCAGGGGAAACTACAATGAGCAGTTCTTC
CDR3: CASSSFRGNYNEQFF

size: many
V: TRBV7-9
J: TRBJ2-5
D: .
DNA: TGTGCCAGCGGGGGGGCTGGTCAAGAGACCCAGTACTTC
CDR3: CASGGAGQETQYF

size: many
V: TRBV27
J: TRBJ1-4
D: .
DNA: TGTGCCAGCAGTTTGGAGGGGGAGGAAAAACTGTTTTTT
CDR3: CASSLEGEEKLFF

size: many
V: TRBV20-1
J: TRBJ2-1
D: .
DNA: TGCAGTGCTCGGAATCCGGGGATCGGCAATGAGCAGTTCTTC
CDR3: CSARNPGIGNEQFF

size: many
V: TRBV28
J: TRBJ2-2
D: TRBD1
DNA: TGTGCCAGCAGTTTCCCAGGGACAGGGCCCACCGGGGAGCTGTTTTTT
CDR3: CASSFPGTGPTGELFF

size: few
V: TRBV28
J: TRBJ2-1
D: TRBD2
DNA: TGTGCCAGCAGTTTAATTCGACTAGCGGGAGACAATGAGCAGTTCTTC
CDR3: CASSLIRLAGDNEQFF

size: few
V: TRBV20-1
J: TRBJ1-5
D: .
DNA: TGCAGTGCTAGAGCTCGGGGGACCTGGGGCAATCAGCCCCAGCATTTT
CDR3: CSARARGTWGNQPQHF

size: many
V: TRBV5-1
J: TRBJ2-3
D: .
DNA: TGCGCCAGCAGCTCGGCAGGGAAATCAGATACGCAGTATTTT
CDR3: CASSSAGKSDTQYF

size: few
V: TRBV12-3/TRBV12-4
J: TRBJ2-5
D: .
DNA: TGTGCCAGCAGTAAAGGGGACCCGGGACTGGAGACCCAGTACTTC
CDR3: CASSKGDPGLETQYF

size: many
V: TRBV29-1
J: TRBJ2-2
D: TRBD2
DNA: TGCAGCGTTGAAGGGGTCAGGACTTTAGCGGGAGGAGTAGCCGGGGAGCTGTTTTTT
CDR3: CSVEGVRTLAGGVAGELFF

size: many
V: TRBV2
J: TRBJ1-2
D: TRBD1
DNA: TGTGCCAGCAGTGAATCCACAGGGGGTCCCTATGGCTACACCTTC
CDR3: CASSESTGGPYGYTF

size: many
V: TRBV20-1
J: TRBJ2-7
D: .
DNA: TGCAGTGCTAGAGACCGGGTTTTGCAGGAGGGTTACGAGCAGTACTTC
CDR3: CSARDRVLQEGYEQYF

size: .
V: TRBV5-1
J: TRBJ2-5
D: TRBD1
DNA: TGCGCCAGCAGCTGGACAGGGGGCCAAGAGACCCAGTACTTC
CDR3: CASSWTGGQETQYF

size: many
V: TRBV20-1
J: TRBJ2-2
D: .
DNA: TGCAGTGCGGGCGGGGAGAACACCGGGGAGCTGTTTTTT
CDR3: CSAGGENTGELFF

size: many
V: TRBV29-1
J: TRBJ1-2
D: .
DNA: TGCAGCGTTGAATTGGGATATGGCTACACCTTC
CDR3: CSVELGYGYTF

size: few
V: TRBV12-3/TRBV12-4
J: TRBJ1-1
D: TRBD1
DNA: TGTGCCAGCATTATCGGACAGGGCGCTGAAGCTTTCTTT
CDR3: CASIIGQGAEAFF

size: many
V: TRBV7-2
J: TRBJ2-2
D: TRBD1
DNA: TGTGCCAGCAGCATCGAAGGGACAGGGTTCACCGGGGAGCTGTTTTTT
CDR3: CASSIEGTGFTGELFF

size: many
V: TRBV24-1
J: TRBJ2-3
D: .
DNA: TGTGCCACCACACAGGGCCGCACAGATACGCAGTATTTT
CDR3: CATTQGRTDTQYF

size: many
V: TRBV28
J: TRBJ1-1
D: .
DNA: TGTGCCAGCAGCCGTGGGTTCTCCGGGAACACTGAAGCTTTCTTT
CDR3: CASSRGFSGNTEAFF

size: many
V: TRBV29-1
J: TRBJ2-5
D: .
DNA: TGCAGCGTTGAGGTAATCGTGGAAGAGACCCAGTACTTC
CDR3: CSVEVIVEETQYF

size: few
V: TRBV12-3/TRBV12-4
J: TRBJ2-5
D: .
DNA: TGTGCCAGCAGTCCACCCGGTATGTCAGAGACCCAGTACTTC
CDR3: CASSPPGMSETQYF

size: many
V: TRBV12-3/TRBV12-4
J: TRBJ2-1
D: .
DNA: TGTGCCAGCAGTTTCTCCGGGACCGTCTACAATGAGCAGTTCTTC
CDR3: CASSFSGTVYNEQFF

size: many
V: TRBV5-5
J: TRBJ2-3
D: TRBD2
DNA: TGTGCCAGCAGCTTGGGTAGCGGGGGGACCACAGATACGCAGTATTTT
CDR3: CASSLGSGGTTDTQYF

size: many
V: TRBV28
J: TRBJ1-4
D: .
DNA: TGTGCCAGCAGCGCCAGCCGTAATGAAAAACTGTTTTTT
CDR3: CASSASRNEKLFF

size: many
V: TRBV7-9
J: TRBJ1-5
D: .
DNA: TGTGCCAGCAGCAAGGGTAATAGCAATCAGCCCCAGCATTTT
CDR3: CASSKGNSNQPQHF

size: few
V: TRBV20-1
J: TRBJ2-4
D: .
DNA: TGCAGTGCCACCGTGCCGGAGGGGATTCTTATAAGAGCCAAAAACATTCAGTACTTC
CDR3: CSATVPEGILIRAKNIQYF

size: many
V: TRBV21-1
J: TRBJ2-2
D: .
DNA: TGTGCCACCCCAGTGCAGGCCCGGACCGGGGAGCTGTTTTTT
CDR3: CATPVQARTGELFF

size: many
V: TRBV15
J: TRBJ2-1
D: .
DNA: TGTGCCACCTCCAACCTAGCGCGCCTAAATGAGCAGTTCTTC
CDR3: CATSNLARLNEQFF

size: many
V: TRBV13
J: TRBJ2-5
D: TRBD1
DNA: TGTGCCAGCAGCAGAGGGACAGGGGGCCCAGAGACCCAGTACTTC
CDR3: CASSRGTGGPETQYF

size: .
V: TRBV6-5
J: TRBJ1-3
D: .
DNA: TGTGCCAGCAGTTCCTCAGGGACCTGGGGTGGAAACACCATATATTTT
CDR3: CASSSSGTWGGNTIYF

size: many
V: TRBV7-3
J: TRBJ2-7
D: TRBD2
DNA: TGTGCCAGCAGCCCACTAGCGGGGTCCGGCGAGCAGTACTTC
CDR3: CASSPLAGSGEQYF

size: many
V: TRBV13
J: TRBJ1-3
D: TRBD1
DNA: TGTGCCAGCAGCTCGGGACAGGGTGAAAACACCATATATTTT
CDR3: CASSSGQGENTIYF

size: many
V: TRBV15
J: TRBJ2-3
D: TRBD2
DNA: TGTGCCACCAGCAGGATGTTAGGGACTAGCGGAAACACAGATACGCAGTATTTT
CDR3: CATSRMLGTSGNTDTQYF

size: .
V: TRBV7-9
J: TRBJ2-1
D: TRBD2
DNA: TGTGCCAGCAGCCCATTAGCGGGAGGCACCTACAATGAGCAGTTCTTC
CDR3: CASSPLAGGTYNEQFF

size: many
V: TRBV6-5
J: TRBJ2-7
D: .
DNA: TGTGCCAGCAGTTACTTGGGAACGGAACAACACGAGCAGTACTTC
CDR3: CASSYLGTEQHEQYF

size: many
V: TRBV5-1
J: TRBJ1-2
D: .
DNA: TGCGCCAGCAGCTTAAGGGAGGCTAACTATGGCTACACCTTC
CDR3: CASSLREANYGYTF

size: many
V: TRBV12-3/TRBV12-4
J: TRBJ2-1
D: TRBD1
DNA: TGTGCCAGCAGGCACGGGGACAGGGGGCTGACGTTCTTC
CDR3: CASRHGDRGLTFF